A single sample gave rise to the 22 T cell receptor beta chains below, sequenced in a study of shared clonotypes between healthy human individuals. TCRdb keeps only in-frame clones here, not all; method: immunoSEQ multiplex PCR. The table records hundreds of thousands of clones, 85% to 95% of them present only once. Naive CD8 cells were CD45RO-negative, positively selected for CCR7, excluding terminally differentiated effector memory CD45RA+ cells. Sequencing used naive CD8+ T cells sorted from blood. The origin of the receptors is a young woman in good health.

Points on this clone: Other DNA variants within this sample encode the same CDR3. The CDR3 reads CASSLENTDTQYF. CDR3 DNA sequence: TGTGCCAGCAGCCTAGAAAACACAGATACGCAGTATTTT. The chain carries TRBV7-9 and TRBJ2-3; D call uncertain. The germline CDR1 and CDR2 sequences are SEHNR and FQNEAQ (reference sequence). V was shortened by 5 bases and J by 2 bases, with 8 bases between the two germline ends. CDR3 size: 13 residues. Together with reference TRBV7-9 and TRBJ2-3, the CDR3 gives the full variable domain: DTGVSQNPRHKITKRGQNVTFRCDPISEHNRLYWYRQTLGQGPEFLTYFQNEAQLEKSRLLSDRFSAERPKGSFSTLEIQRTEQGDSAMYLCASSLENTDTQYFGPGTRLTVL.

The CDR3 protein is CASSLDSLSYEQYF. CDR3 coding DNA: TGTGCCAGCAGCTTAGACAGCTTATCCTACGAGCAGTACTTC. This sequence joins TRBV7-9 and TRBJ2-7; D uncertain. CDR3 length: 14 residues. CDR1 is SEHNR and CDR2 is FQNEAQ in the germline V gene (reference sequence). V gave up 1 base and J gave up 1 base, with 8 bases separating them.

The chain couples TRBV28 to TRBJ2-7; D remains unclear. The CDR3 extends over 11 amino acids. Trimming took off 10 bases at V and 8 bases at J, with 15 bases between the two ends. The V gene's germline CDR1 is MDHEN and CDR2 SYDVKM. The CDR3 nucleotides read TGTGCCACCATAAGAGAGAGACAGCAGTACTTC. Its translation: CATIRERQQYF.

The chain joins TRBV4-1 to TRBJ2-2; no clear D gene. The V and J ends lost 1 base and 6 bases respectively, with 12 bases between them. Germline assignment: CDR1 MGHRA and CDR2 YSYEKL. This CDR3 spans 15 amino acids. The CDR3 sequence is CASSQGTRWAGELFF. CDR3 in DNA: TGCGCCAGCAGCCAAGGGACCCGCTGGGCCGGGGAGCTGTTTTTT.

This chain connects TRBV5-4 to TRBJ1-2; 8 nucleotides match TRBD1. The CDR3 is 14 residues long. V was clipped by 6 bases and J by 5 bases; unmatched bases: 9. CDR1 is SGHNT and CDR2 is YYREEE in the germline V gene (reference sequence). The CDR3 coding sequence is TGTGCCAGCACCAAGGACAGGGTAGGGTATGGCTACACCTTC. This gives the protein CASTKDRVGYGYTF. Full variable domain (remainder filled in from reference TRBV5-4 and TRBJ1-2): ETGVTQSPTHLIKTRGQQVTLRCSSQSGHNTVSWYQQALGQGPQFIFQYYREEENGRGNFPPRFSGLQFPNYSSELNVNALELDDSALYLCASTKDRVGYGYTFGSGTRLTVV.

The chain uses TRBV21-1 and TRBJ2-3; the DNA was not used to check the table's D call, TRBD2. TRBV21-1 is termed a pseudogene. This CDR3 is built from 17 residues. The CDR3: CASSKGLAGGFADTQYF. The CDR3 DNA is TGTGCCAGCAGCAAAGGACTAGCGGGAGGGTTCGCAGATACGCAGTATTTT.

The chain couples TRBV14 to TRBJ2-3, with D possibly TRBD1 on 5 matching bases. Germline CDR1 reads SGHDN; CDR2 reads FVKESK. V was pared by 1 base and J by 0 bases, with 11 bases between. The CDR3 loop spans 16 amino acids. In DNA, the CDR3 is TGTGCCAGCAGCCAAGCCCCAGGGCCCAGCACAGATACGCAGTATTTT. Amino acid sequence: CASSQAPGPSTDTQYF. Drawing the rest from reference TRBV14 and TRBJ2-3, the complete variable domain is EAGVTQFPSHSVIEKGQTVTLRCDPISGHDNLYWYRRVMGKEIKFLLHFVKESKQDESGMPNNRFLAERTGGTYSTLKVQPAELEDSGVYFCASSQAPGPSTDTQYFGPGTRLTVL.

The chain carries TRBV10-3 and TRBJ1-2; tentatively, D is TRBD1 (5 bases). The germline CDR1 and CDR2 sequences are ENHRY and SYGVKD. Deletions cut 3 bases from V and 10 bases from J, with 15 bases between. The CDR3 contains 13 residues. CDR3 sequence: CAISEGTQPFYTF. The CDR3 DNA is TGTGCCATCAGTGAAGGGACCCAACCGTTCTACACCTTC.

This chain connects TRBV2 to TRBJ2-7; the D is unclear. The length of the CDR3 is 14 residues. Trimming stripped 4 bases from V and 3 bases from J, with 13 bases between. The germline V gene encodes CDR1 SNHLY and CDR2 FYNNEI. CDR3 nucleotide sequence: TGTGCCAGCAGTGCCGGGCCAGTCGGCTACGAGCAGTACTTC. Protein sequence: CASSAGPVGYEQYF.

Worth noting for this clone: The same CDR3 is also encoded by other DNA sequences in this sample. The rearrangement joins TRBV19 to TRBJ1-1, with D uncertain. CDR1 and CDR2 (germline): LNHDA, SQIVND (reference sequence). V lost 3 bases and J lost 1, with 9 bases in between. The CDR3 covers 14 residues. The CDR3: CASSIVLGNTEAFF. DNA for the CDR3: TGTGCCAGTAGTATCGTATTAGGGAACACTGAAGCTTTCTTT.

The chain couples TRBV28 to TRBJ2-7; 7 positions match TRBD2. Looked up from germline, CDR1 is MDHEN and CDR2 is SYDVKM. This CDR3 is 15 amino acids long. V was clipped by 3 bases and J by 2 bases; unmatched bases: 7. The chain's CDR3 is CASSFERGLTYEQYF. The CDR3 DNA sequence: TGTGCCAGCAGTTTTGAGCGGGGATTAACCTACGAGCAGTACTTC. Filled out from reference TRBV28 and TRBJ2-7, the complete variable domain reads DVKVTQSSRYLVKRTGEKVFLECVQDMDHENMFWYRQDPGLGLRLIYFSYDVKMKEKGDIPEGYSVSREKKERFSLILESASTNQTSMYLCASSFERGLTYEQYFGPGTRLTVT.

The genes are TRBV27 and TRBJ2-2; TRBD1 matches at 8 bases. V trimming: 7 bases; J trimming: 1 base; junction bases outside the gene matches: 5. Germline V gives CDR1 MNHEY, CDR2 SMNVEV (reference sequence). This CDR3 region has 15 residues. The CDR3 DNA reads TGTGCCAGCACCCCCGGGACAGGGAACACCGGGGAGCTGTTTTTT. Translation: CASTPGTGNTGELFF.

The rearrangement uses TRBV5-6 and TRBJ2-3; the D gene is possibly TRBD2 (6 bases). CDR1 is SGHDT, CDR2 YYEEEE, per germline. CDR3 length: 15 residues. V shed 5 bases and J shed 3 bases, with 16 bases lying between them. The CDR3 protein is CASRPIADLTDTQYF. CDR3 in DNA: TGTGCCAGCAGACCGATAGCGGATTTGACAGATACGCAGTATTTT.

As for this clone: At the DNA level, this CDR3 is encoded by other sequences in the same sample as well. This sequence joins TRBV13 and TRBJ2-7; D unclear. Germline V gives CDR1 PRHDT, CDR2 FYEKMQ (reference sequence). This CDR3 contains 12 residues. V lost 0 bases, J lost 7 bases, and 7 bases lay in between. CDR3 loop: CASSLGLGEQYF. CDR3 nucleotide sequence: TGTGCCAGCAGCTTAGGCCTGGGTGAGCAGTACTTC. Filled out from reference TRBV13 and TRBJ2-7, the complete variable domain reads AAGVIQSPRHLIKEKRETATLKCYPIPRHDTVYWYQQGPGQDPQFLISFYEKMQSDKGSIPDRFSAQQFSDYHSELNMSSLELGDSALYFCASSLGLGEQYFGPGTRLTVT.

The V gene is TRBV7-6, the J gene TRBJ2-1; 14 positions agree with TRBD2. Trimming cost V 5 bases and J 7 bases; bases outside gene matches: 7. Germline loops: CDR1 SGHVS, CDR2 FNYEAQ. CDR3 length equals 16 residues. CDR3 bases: TGTGCCAGCAGCGGGGGGACTAGCGGGAGTAGAAATGAGCAGTTCTTC. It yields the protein CASSGGTSGSRNEQFF.

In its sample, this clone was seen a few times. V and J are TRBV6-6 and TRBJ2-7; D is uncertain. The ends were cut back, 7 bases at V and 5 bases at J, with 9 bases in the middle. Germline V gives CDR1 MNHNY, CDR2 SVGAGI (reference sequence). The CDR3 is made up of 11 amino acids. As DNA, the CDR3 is TGTGCCAGCATCCCGGGCCACGAGCAGTACTTC. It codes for CASIPGHEQYF.

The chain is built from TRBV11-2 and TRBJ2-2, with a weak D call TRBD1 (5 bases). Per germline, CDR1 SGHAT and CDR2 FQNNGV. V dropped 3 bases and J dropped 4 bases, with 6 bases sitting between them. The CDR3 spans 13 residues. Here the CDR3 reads CASSLTVTGELFF. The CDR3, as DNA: TGTGCCAGCAGCTTGACAGTCACCGGGGAGCTGTTTTTT.

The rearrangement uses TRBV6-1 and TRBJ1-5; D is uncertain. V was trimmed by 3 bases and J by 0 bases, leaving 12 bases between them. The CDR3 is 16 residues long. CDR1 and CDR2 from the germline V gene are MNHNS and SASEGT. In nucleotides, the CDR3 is TGTGCCAGCAGTGATGCTTTCCGTTATAGCAATCAGCCCCAGCATTTT. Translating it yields CASSDAFRYSNQPQHF.

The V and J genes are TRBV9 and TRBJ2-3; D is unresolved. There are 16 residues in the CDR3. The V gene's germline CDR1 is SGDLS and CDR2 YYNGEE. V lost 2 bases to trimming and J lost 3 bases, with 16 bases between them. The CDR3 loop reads CASSVGWRLGTDTQYF. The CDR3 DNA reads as TGTGCCAGCAGCGTGGGGTGGCGGCTGGGAACAGATACGCAGTATTTT. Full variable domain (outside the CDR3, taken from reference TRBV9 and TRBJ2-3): DSGVTQTPKHLITATGQRVTLRCSPRSGDLSVYWYQQSLDQGLQFLIQYYNGEERAKGNILERFSAQQFPDLHSELNLSSLELGDSALYFCASSVGWRLGTDTQYFGPGTRLTVL.

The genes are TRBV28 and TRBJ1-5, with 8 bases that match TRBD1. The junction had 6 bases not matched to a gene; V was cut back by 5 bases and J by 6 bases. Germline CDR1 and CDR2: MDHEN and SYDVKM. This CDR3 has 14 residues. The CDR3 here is CASSPTGGAQPQHF. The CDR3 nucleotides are TGTGCCAGCAGTCCCACAGGGGGGGCTCAGCCCCAGCATTTT.

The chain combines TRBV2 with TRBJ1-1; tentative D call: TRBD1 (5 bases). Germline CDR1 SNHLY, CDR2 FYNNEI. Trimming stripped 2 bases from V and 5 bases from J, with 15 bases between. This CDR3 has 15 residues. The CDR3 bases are TGTGCCAGCAGTGAAAATCGGGGAGCAGGGACTGAAGCTTTCTTT. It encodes CASSENRGAGTEAFF.

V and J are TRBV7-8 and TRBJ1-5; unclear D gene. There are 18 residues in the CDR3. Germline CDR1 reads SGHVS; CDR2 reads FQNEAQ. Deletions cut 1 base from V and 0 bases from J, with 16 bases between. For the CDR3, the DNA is TGTGCCAGCAGCTTAGTCCCCATTTCGGCAGGTAGCAATCAGCCCCAGCATTTT. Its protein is CASSLVPISAGSNQPQHF.